Below are 12 T cell receptor beta chains sequenced from a single sample in a study of cytomegalovirus exposure and HLA in healthy donors. The PCR used 60 Vbeta and 13 Jbeta primers. Only in-frame clones appear in the TCRdb table, and some are missing; sequencing was by immunoSEQ multiplex PCR. This table has about 90,000 clones, around three fifths appearing once. Material: PBMCs. Every receptor here comes from a man younger than 45 in good health and CMV-seronegative.

The V and J genes are TRBV14 and TRBJ2-7, with 7 bases fitting TRBD2. The CDR3 runs to 16 residues. V shed 2 bases, J shed 6 bases, and the junction held 13 bases outside the gene matches. CDR1 and CDR2 from the germline V gene are SGHDN and FVKESK. The CDR3 DNA sequence: TGTGCCAGCAGCCAAAGACTAGCCAGGGACCCGCGCGAGCAGTACTTC. It translates to CASSQRLARDPREQYF. Based on the CDR3 plus reference TRBV14 and TRBJ2-7, the full variable domain is EAGVTQFPSHSVIEKGQTVTLRCDPISGHDNLYWYRRVMGKEIKFLLHFVKESKQDESGMPNNRFLAERTGGTYSTLKVQPAELEDSGVYFCASSQRLARDPREQYFGPGTRLTVT.

There are a few counts of this clone. The chain is built from TRBV27 and TRBJ2-1; D may be TRBD1 (5 bases). Germline CDR1 MNHEY, CDR2 SMNVEV (reference sequence). The CDR3 consists of 14 residues. V lost 7 bases, J lost 9 bases, and 19 bases lay in between. The CDR3 loop reads CASTLGPPVVEQFF. The CDR3 coding sequence is TGTGCCAGCACCTTGGGGCCGCCGGTGGTTGAGCAGTTCTTC.

The chain is built from TRBV15 and TRBJ2-3; 9 nucleotides agree with TRBD2. V lost 1 base, J lost 0 bases, and 5 bases stayed unmatched. This CDR3 spans 17 amino acids. The germline V gene has CDR1 LNHNV and CDR2 YYDKDF (reference sequence). The CDR3: CATSRVTSGSSTDTQYF. In nucleotides, the CDR3 is TGTGCCACCAGCAGAGTGACTAGCGGCTCTAGCACAGATACGCAGTATTTT.

The CDR3 reads CASSEVGVETQYF. DNA for the CDR3: TGTGCCAGCAGTGAAGTCGGGGTTGAGACCCAGTACTTC. The rearrangement uses TRBV2 and TRBJ2-5; a weak D match, TRBD2 (5 bases). Trimming took 1 base from V and 5 from J, leaving 8 bases between them. The CDR3 totals 13 residues. CDR1 and CDR2 (germline): SNHLY, FYNNEI.

The rearrangement joins TRBV6-6 to TRBJ1-4; D might be TRBD1 (6 bases). The CDR3 is 13 residues long. Trimming took 4 bases from V and 6 from J, leaving 9 bases between them. Germline V gives CDR1 MNHNY, CDR2 SVGAGI (reference sequence). Written as DNA, the CDR3 is TGTGCCAGCAGTTCAGGGGCCGATGAAAAACTGTTTTTT. Translating it yields CASSSGADEKLFF.

The chain uses TRBV2 and TRBJ2-1, with 10 nucleotides matching TRBD2. Germline V lookup: CDR1 SNHLY, CDR2 FYNNEI. The CDR3 runs 18 residues. The V gene end was trimmed by 8 bases and the J gene end by 0 bases; junction bases not matched to a gene: 13. Here the CDR3 DNA reads TGTGCCAGCCTAGATCGGACTAGCGGAAGAGCCTCCTACAATGAGCAGTTCTTC. As protein: CASLDRTSGRASYNEQFF.

This clone turned up a few times. The V call is TRBV27, the J call TRBJ2-7; D possibly corresponds to TRBD2 (5 bases). The CDR3 is 11 residues long. The V end lost 5 bases, the J end lost 5 bases, and 7 bases lay between the germline ends. Germline values: CDR1 MNHEY, CDR2 SMNVEV (reference sequence). CDR3: CASSGLHEQYF. The CDR3 DNA follows: TGTGCCAGCAGTGGACTCCACGAGCAGTACTTC.

This chain links TRBV7-3 with TRBJ2-7; weak D call: TRBD2 (5 bases). The CDR3 has 16 amino acids. Germline CDR1 SGHTA, CDR2 FQGTGA. Deletions cut 2 bases from V and 2 bases from J, with 16 bases between. CDR3 in DNA: TGTGCCAGCAGCTTACTTTTCGGACTGTCGACCTACGAGCAGTACTTC. It specifies CASSLLFGLSTYEQYF.

The chain uses TRBV6-4 and TRBJ2-7, with a possible D match to TRBD2 (5 bases). Trimming stripped 2 bases from V and 4 bases from J, with 15 bases between. The CDR3 runs 15 residues. CDR1 is MRHNA, CDR2 SNTAGT, per germline. The CDR3 DNA sequence: TGTGCCAGCAGTGACGAGGCGGGCGCTCATTACGAGCAGTACTTC. Translation: CASSDEAGAHYEQYF.

This clone turned up a few times. The chain joins TRBV18 to TRBJ1-1; no clear D gene. The germline gives CDR1 KGHSH, CDR2 LQKENI. The CDR3 length is 13 residues. V dropped 2 bases and J dropped 7 bases, with 11 bases sitting between them. The CDR3 nucleotides are TGTGCCAGCTCACCAGGAGGAAGCTATGAAGCTTTCTTT. This encodes CASSPGGSYEAFF. Together with reference TRBV18 and TRBJ1-1, the CDR3 gives the full variable domain: NAGVMQNPRHLVRRRGQEARLRCSPMKGHSHVYWYRQLPEEGLKFMVYLQKENIIDESGMPKERFSAEFPKEGPSILRIQQVVRGDSAAYFCASSPGGSYEAFFGQGTRLTVV.

The chain couples TRBV12-5 to TRBJ1-5; D call uncertain. Germline V gives CDR1 LGHNT, CDR2 FRNRAP. V was cut by 5 bases and J by 2 bases, with 16 bases left in between. This CDR3 comprises 16 residues. The CDR3 loop is CASGPGGGTGNQPQHF. The CDR3 DNA reads TGTGCTAGTGGTCCTGGCGGAGGTACAGGCAATCAGCCCCAGCATTTT. The full variable domain, its missing parts supplied by reference TRBV12-5 and TRBJ1-5, is DARVTQTPRHKVTEMGQEVTMRCQPILGHNTVFWYRQTMMQGLELLAYFRNRAPLDDSGMPKDRFSAEMPDATLATLKIQPSEPRDSAVYFCASGPGGGTGNQPQHFGDGTRLSIL.

V is TRBV5-3 and J is TRBJ2-1; no reliable D call. TRBV5-3 is flagged as an ORF with uncertain function. The V and J ends lost 4 bases and 2 bases respectively, with 10 bases between them. The CDR3 extends over 14 amino acids. CDR3 DNA sequence: TGTGCCAGAAGCCCGAAACTGGCCTACAATGAGCAGTTCTTC. Protein: CARSPKLAYNEQFF.